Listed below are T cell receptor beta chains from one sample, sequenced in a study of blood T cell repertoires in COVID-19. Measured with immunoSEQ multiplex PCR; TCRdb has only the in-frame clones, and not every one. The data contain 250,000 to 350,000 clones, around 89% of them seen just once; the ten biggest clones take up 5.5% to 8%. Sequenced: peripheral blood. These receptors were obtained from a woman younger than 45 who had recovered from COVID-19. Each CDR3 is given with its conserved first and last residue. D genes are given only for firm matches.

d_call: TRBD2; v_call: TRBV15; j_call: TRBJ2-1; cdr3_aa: CATSREEPGLAFRRQFF
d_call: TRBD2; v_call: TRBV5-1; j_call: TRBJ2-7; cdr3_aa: CASSALTSRGPYEQYF
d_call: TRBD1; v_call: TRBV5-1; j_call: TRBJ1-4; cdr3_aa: CASSRTGGREKLFF
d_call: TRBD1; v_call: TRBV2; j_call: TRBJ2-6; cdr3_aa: CASRDSDSGANVLTF
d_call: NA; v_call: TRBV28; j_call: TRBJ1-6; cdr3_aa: CATMKRRDSPLHF
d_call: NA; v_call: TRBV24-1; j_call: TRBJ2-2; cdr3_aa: CATSDLRSGTNTGELFF
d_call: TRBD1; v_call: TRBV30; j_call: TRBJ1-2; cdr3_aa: CAWSLTGDVYYGYTF
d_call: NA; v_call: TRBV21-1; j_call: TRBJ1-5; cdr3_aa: CASTNKGGSNHRTHYQPQHF
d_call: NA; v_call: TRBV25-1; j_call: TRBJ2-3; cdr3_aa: CASRYGGTDTQYF
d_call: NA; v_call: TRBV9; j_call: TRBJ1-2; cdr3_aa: CASSAPGTYTNYGYTF
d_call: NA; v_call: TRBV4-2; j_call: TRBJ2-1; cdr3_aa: CASSQEILSAGRGEQFF
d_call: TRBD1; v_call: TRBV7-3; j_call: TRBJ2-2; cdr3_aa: CASSNPGQGGGTGELFF
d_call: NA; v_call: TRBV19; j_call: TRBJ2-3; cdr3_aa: CASTLQGGGTDTQYF
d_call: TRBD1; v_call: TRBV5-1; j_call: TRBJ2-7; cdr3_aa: CASSLQRQGDEQYF
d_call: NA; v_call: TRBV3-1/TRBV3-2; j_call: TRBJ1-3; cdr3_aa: CASSQGTASGNTIYF
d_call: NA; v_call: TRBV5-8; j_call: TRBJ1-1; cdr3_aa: CASSLAIMNTEAFF
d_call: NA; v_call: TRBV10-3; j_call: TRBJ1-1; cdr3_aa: CAISDGPNTEAFF